The 10 T cell receptor beta chains below come from one sample, sequenced in a study of chronic HIV infection and antiretroviral therapy (dated by TCRdb to between 2015 and 2016). The library was prepared using 5' RACE. This sample was sequenced with an Illumina MiSeq. TCRdb reanalyzed the raw reads on its own, using fastp at Q25 for trimming and MiXCR for clone calling, and kept in-frame beta chains. Each CDR3 protein appears once, grouped with its most common genes and DNA. The sample table contains about 38,000 distinct CDR3 sequences; only one count was recorded for approximately 7.4% of them. Clones ranked in the top ten supply roughly 2.6% of the sample. The sequenced material came from peripheral blood. Source of these receptors: an adult who had HIV and had not received antiretroviral therapy, or was an uninfected healthy control (not recorded which).

This clonotype was seen repeatedly, ten times or more. The gene calls are TRBV6-5 and TRBJ1-2; 7 bases are a match to TRBD1. The CDR3 runs to 14 residues. The V gene's germline CDR1 is MNHEY and CDR2 SVGAGI. The V and J ends lost 0 bases and 2 bases, in that order; junction bases with no gene match: 0. The CDR3 spells CASSYSGGNYGYTF. DNA for the CDR3: TGTGCCAGCAGTTACTCAGGGGGCAACTATGGCTACACCTTC.

This clonotype was seen many times. The genes are TRBV28 and TRBJ2-7, with 10 bases matching TRBD2. Unmatched junction bases numbered 11, after V lost 11 bases and J lost 4 bases. The CDR3 has 14 residues. Germline CDR1 reads MDHEN; CDR2 reads SYDVKM. The CDR3 protein is CAAAAPSGSYEQYF. The CDR3 nucleotides read TGTGCCGCCGCCGCCCCTAGCGGGAGTTACGAGCAGTACTTC.

This clonotype was counted between two and nine times. For the CDR3, the DNA is TGCAGCGTTGTCACATATCATGGGACCGGGGAGCTGTTTTTT. This codes for CSVVTYHGTGELFF. The chain has TRBV29-1 and TRBJ2-2, with D unresolved. Germline values: CDR1 SQVTM, CDR2 ANQGSEA. The CDR3 has 14 amino acids. V was shortened by 4 bases and J by 5 bases, with 14 bases between the two germline ends.

This clonotype was picked up many times. This chain uses TRBV12-5 with TRBJ2-5; no firm D call. The ends were cut back, 0 bases at V and 5 bases at J, with 7 bases in the middle. The CDR3 sequence is 13 residues long. Germline lookup yields CDR1 LGHNT and CDR2 FRNRAP. CDR3 in DNA: TGTGCTAGTGGTTTGGTACCACCCGAGACCCAGTACTTC. It codes for CASGLVPPETQYF.

Concerning this clonotype itself: A much larger clone differs from this one at a single base, so this may be a read error. The rearrangement links TRBV20-1 to TRBJ1-1; 7 nucleotides agree with TRBD1. CDR1 is DFQATT and CDR2 is SNEGSKA in the germline V gene (reference sequence). CDR3 length: 17 residues. The CDR3 DNA follows: TGCAGTGCTAGAGGAGGGAGAACAGGGGCTGTGAACACTGAAACTTTCTTT. The encoded protein is CSARGGRTGAVNTETFF.

This clonotype has only a few counts. The CDR3 region is CASSPIAGRSGNEQFF. The CDR3 coding sequence is TGTGCCAGCAGTCCAATAGCGGGACGATCTGGCAATGAGCAGTTCTTC. The chain uses TRBV27 and TRBJ2-1, with 8 bases that match TRBD2. CDR1 is MNHEY, CDR2 SMNVEV, per germline (reference sequence). J was trimmed by 6 bases and V by 5 bases; bases with no gene match: 12. The CDR3 covers 16 residues.

There are a few counts of this clonotype. The chain uses TRBV28 and TRBJ1-1; 7 nucleotides agree with TRBD1. Germline assignment: CDR1 MDHEN and CDR2 SYDVKM. The CDR3 is made up of 14 amino acids. The trim removed 5 bases at V and 3 bases at J, leaving 6 bases unmatched. CDR3 protein: CASSEGARDTEAFF. The CDR3 coding sequence is TGTGCCAGCAGTGAGGGGGCGAGGGACACTGAAGCTTTCTTT. The full variable domain, completed using reference TRBV28 and TRBJ1-1, is DVKVTQSSRYLVKRTGEKVFLECVQDMDHENMFWYRQDPGLGLRLIYFSYDVKMKEKGDIPEGYSVSREKKERFSLILESASTNQTSMYLCASSEGARDTEAFFGQGTRLTVV.

In its sample, this clonotype was seen a few times. This rearrangement joins TRBV2 to TRBJ1-1, with 7 nucleotides matching TRBD1. Germline-derived CDR1 and CDR2 are SNHLY and FYNNEI. V gave up 6 bases and J gave up 12 bases; unmatched junction bases: 7. This CDR3 is built from 11 residues. CDR3 sequence: CASREQGTTFF. CDR3 sequence (DNA): TGTGCCAGCAGGGAACAGGGGACAACTTTCTTT.

The rearrangement joins TRBV6-2 or TRBV6-3 to TRBJ1-1, with D possibly matching TRBD1 (6 bases). CDR1 MNHEY and CDR2 SVGEGT come from the germline V gene. Trimming took 6 bases from V and 10 from J, leaving 12 bases between them. CDR3 size: 11 residues. The DNA for the CDR3 is TGTGCCAGCAGGGGGGCCTGGGGAGCTTTCTTT. Amino acid sequence: CASRGAWGAFF.

This clonotype came up many times. This chain links TRBV2 with TRBJ2-3; 9 positions match TRBD1. V gave up 6 bases and J gave up 8 bases; unmatched junction bases: 9. The length of the CDR3 is 14 residues. From germline, CDR1 is SNHLY and CDR2 FYNNEI. DNA of the CDR3: TGTGCCAGCAGCGAGACAGGGGGTAGTGGTACGCAGTATTTT. Its protein product is CASSETGGSGTQYF. Combining the CDR3 with reference TRBV2 and TRBJ2-3 gives the whole variable domain EPEVTQTPSHQVTQMGQEVILRCVPISNHLYFYWYRQILGQKVEFLVSFYNNEISEKSEIFDDQFSVERPDGSNFTLKIRSTKLEDSAMYFCASSETGGSGTQYFGPGTRLTVL.